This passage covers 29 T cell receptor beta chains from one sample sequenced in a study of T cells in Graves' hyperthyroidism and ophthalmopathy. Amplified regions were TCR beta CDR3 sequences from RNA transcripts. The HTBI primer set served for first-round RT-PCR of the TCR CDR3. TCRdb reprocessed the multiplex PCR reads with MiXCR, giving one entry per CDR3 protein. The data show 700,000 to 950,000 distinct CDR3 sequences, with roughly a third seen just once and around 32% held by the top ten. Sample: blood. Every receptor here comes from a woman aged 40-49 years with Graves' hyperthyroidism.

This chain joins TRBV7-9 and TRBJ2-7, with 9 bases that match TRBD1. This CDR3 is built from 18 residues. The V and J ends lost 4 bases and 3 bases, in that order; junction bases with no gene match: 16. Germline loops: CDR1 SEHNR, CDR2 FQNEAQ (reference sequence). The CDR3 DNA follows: TGTGCCAGCAGCTCCTCCCCCGGGACAGGGAGCGCCGACTACGAGCAGTACTTC. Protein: CASSSSPGTGSADYEQYF. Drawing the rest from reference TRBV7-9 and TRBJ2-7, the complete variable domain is DTGVSQNPRHKITKRGQNVTFRCDPISEHNRLYWYRQTLGQGPEFLTYFQNEAQLEKSRLLSDRFSAERPKGSFSTLEIQRTEQGDSAMYLCASSSSPGTGSADYEQYFGPGTRLTVT.

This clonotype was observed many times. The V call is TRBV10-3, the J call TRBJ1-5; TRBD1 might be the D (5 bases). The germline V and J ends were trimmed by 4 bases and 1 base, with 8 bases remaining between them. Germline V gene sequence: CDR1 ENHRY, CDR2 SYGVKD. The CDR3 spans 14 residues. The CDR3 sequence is CAISVGESNQPQHF. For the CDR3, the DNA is TGTGCCATCAGTGTGGGGGAGAGCAATCAGCCCCAGCATTTT.

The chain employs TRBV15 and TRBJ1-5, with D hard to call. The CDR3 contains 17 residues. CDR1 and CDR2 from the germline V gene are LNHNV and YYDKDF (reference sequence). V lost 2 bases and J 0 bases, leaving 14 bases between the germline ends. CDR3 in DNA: TGTGCCACCAGCAGACTGCCCAGCACCTATAGCAATCAGCCCCAGCATTTT. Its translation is CATSRLPSTYSNQPQHF.

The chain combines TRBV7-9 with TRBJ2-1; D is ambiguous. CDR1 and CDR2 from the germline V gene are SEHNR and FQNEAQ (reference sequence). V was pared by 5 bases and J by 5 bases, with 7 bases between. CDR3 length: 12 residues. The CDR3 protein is CASSLVNNEQFF. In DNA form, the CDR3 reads TGTGCCAGCAGCCTTGTGAACAATGAGCAGTTCTTC.

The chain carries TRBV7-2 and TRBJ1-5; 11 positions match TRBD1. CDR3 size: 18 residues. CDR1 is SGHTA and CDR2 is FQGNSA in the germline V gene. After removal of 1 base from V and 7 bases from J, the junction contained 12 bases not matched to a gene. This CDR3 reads CASSLEQSRTGGFQPQHF. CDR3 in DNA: TGTGCCAGCAGCTTAGAACAAAGCCGGACAGGGGGCTTCCAGCCCCAGCATTTT.

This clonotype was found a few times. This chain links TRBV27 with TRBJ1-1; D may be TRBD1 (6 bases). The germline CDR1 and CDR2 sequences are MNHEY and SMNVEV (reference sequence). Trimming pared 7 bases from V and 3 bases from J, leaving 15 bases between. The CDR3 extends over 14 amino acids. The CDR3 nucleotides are TGTGCCAGCATCTCGGGGGGCGGGTACACTGAAGCTTTCTTT. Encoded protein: CASISGGGYTEAFF.

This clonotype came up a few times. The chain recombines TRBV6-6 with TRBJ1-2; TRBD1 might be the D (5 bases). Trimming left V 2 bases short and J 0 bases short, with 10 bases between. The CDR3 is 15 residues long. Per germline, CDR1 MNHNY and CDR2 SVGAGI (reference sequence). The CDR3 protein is CASSYGAGPNYGYTF. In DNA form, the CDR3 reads TGTGCCAGCAGTTACGGGGCAGGGCCTAACTATGGCTACACCTTC.

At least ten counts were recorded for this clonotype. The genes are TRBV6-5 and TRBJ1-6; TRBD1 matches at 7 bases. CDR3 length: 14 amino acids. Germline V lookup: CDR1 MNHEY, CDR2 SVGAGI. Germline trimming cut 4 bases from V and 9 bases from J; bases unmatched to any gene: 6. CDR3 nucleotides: TGTGCCAGCAGTTCCTTTGACAGGGTTTCACCCCTCCACTTT. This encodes CASSSFDRVSPLHF.

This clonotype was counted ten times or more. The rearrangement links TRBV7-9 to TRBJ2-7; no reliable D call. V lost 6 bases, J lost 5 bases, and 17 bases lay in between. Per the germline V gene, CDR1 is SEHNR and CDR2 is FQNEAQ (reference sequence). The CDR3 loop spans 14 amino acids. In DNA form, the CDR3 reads TGTGCCAGCAGGCGAGACACCCCTCGGGACGAGCAGTACTTC. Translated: CASRRDTPRDEQYF.

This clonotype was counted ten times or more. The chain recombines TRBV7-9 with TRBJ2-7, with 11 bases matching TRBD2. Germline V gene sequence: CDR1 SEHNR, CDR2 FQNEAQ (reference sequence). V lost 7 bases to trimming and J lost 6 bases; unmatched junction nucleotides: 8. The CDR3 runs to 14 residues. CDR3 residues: CASTKLAGEGEQYF. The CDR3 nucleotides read TGTGCCAGCACCAAACTAGCGGGGGAGGGCGAGCAGTACTTC.

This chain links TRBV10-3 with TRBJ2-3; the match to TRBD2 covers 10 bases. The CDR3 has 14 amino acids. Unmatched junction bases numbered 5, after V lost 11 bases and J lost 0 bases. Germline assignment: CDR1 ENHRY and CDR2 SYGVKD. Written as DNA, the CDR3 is TGTGCCGGAGCTAGCGGGGGTAGCACAGATACGCAGTATTTT. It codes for CAGASGGSTDTQYF.

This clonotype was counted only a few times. The CDR3 nucleotides are TGTGCCAGCCCCCGGGGTCATCAGCCCCAGCATTTT. Protein product: CASPRGHQPQHF. The chain has TRBV6-6 and TRBJ1-5; D is unclear. This CDR3 spans 12 amino acids. Between the trimmed V and J ends, which lost 8 bases and 5 bases, there was a span of 10 bases. Per the germline V gene, CDR1 is MNHNY and CDR2 is SVGAGI (reference sequence).

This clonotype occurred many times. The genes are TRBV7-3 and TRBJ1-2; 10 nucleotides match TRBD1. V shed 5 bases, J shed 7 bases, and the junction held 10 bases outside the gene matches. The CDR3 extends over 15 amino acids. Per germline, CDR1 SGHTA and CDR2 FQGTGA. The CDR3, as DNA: TGTGCCAGCAGCCCGGACCGGGACAGGGGAGGTGGCTACACCTTC. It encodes CASSPDRDRGGGYTF.

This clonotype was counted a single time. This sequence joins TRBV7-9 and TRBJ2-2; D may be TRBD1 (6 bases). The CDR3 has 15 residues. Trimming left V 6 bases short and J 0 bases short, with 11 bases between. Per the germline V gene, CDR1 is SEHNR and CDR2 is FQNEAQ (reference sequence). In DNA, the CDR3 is TGTGCCAGCAGGGCCCGGACAGCGAACACCGGGGAGCTGTTTTTT. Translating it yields CASRARTANTGELFF.

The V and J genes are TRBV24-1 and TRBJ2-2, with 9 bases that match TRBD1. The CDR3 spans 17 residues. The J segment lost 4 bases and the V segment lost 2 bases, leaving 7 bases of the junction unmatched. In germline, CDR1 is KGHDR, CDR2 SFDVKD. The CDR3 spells CATSDSEQGAGTGELFF. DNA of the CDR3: TGTGCCACCAGTGATTCCGAACAGGGGGCCGGCACCGGGGAGCTGTTTTTT.

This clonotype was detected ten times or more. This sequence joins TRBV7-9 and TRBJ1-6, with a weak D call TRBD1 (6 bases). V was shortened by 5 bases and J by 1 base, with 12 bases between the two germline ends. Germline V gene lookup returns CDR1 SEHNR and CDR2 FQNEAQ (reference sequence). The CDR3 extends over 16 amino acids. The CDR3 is CASSLGRGSYNSPLHF. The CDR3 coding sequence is TGTGCCAGCAGCCTAGGAAGGGGGTCCTATAATTCACCCCTCCACTTT.

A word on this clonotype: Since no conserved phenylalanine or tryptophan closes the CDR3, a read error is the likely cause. In nucleotides, the CDR3 is TGTGCCAGCAGTAGGGGCGGGAACACTGAAGCTTTCTCT. Its protein is CASSRGGNTEAFS. The rearrangement joins TRBV7-3 to TRBJ1-1, with D perhaps TRBD1 (5 bases). Trimming took 6 bases from V and 1 from J, leaving 9 bases between them. Per germline, CDR1 SGHTA and CDR2 FQGTGA. The CDR3 runs to 13 residues.

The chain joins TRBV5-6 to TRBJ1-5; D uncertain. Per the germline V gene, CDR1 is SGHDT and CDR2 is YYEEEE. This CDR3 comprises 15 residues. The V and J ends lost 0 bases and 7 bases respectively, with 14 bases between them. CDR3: CASSLGRSVPQPQHF. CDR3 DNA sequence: TGTGCCAGCAGCTTGGGTCGGTCCGTCCCCCAGCCCCAGCATTTT.

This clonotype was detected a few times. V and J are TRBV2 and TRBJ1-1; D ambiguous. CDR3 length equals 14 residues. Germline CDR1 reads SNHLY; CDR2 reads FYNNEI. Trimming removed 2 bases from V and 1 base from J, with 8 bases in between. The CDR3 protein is CASSEIWGNTEAFF. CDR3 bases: TGTGCCAGCAGTGAAATTTGGGGGAACACTGAAGCTTTCTTT.

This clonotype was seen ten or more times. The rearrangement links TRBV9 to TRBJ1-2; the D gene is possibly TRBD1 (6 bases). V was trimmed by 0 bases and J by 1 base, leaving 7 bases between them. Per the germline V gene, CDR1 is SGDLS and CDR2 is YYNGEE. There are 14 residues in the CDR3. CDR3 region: CASSVGQDNYGYTF. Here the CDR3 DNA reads TGTGCCAGCAGCGTAGGACAGGATAACTATGGCTACACCTTC.

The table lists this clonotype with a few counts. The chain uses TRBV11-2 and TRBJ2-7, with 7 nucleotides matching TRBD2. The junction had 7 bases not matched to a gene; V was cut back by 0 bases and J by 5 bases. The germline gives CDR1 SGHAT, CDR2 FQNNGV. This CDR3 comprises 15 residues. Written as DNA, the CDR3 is TGTGCCAGCAGCTTAGAATATCCTAGCGGAAACGAGCAGTACTTC. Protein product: CASSLEYPSGNEQYF.

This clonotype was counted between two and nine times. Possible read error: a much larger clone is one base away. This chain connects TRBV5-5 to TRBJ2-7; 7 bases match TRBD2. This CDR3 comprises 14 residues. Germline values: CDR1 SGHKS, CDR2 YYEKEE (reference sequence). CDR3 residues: CASSLTSATQEQCF. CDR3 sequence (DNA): TGTGCCAGCAGCTTAACTAGCGCTACGCAAGAGCAGTGCTTC.

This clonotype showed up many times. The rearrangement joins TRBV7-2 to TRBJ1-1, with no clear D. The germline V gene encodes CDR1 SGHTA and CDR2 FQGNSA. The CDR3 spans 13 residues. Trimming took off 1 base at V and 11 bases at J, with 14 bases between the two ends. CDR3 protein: CASSLDSGSWAFF. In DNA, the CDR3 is TGTGCCAGCAGCTTAGACTCCGGATCTTGGGCTTTCTTT.

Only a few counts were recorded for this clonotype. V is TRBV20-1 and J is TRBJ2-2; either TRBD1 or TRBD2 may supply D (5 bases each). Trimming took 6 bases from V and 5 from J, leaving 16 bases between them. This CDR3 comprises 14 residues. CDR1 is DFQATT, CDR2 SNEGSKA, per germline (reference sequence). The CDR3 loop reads CSAPMGEQTGELFF. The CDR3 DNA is TGCAGTGCCCCGATGGGGGAACAGACCGGGGAGCTGTTTTTT.

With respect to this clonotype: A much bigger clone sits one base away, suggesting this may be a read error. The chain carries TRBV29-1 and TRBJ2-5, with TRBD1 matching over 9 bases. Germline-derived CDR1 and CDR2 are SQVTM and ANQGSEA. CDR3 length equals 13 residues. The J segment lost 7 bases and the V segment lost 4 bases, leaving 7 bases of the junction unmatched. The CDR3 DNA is TGCAGCGTTGTTAGGGACAGGGAAGGGACCCAGTACTTC. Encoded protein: CSVVRDREGTQYF. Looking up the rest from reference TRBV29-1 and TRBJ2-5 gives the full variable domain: SAVISQKPSRDICQRGTSLTIQCQVDSQVTMMFWYRQQPGQSLTLIATANQGSEATYESGFVIDKFPISRPNLTFSTLTVSNMSPEDSSIYLCSVVRDREGTQYFGPGTRLLVL.

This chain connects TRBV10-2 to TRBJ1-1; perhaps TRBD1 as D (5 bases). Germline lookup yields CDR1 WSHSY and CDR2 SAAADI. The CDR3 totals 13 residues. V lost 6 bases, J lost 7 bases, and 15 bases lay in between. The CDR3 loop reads CASSASDTYEAFF. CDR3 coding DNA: TGCGCCAGCAGCGCCTCGGACACGTATGAAGCTTTCTTT.

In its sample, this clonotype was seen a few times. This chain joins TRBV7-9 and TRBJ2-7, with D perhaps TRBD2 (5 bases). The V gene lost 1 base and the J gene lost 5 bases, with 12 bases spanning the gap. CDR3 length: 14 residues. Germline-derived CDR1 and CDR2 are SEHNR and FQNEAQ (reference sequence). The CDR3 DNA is TGTGCCAGCAGCTTAGTCCCTAACGGGAACGAGCAGTACTTC. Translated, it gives CASSLVPNGNEQYF.

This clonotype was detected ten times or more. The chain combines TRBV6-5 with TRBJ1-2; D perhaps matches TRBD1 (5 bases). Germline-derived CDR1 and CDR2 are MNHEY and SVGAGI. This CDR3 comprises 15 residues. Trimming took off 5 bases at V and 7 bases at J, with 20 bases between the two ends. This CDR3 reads CASSLHTEGMVGYTF. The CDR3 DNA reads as TGTGCCAGCAGTCTGCACACCGAGGGGATGGTTGGCTACACCTTC.

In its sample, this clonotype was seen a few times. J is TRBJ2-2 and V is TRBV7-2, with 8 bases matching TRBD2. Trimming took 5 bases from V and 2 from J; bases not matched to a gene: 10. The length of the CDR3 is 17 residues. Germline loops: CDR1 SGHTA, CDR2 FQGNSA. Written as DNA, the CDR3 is TGTGCCAGCAGCCGCTACCTTAGCGGGACAAACACCGGGGAGCTGTTTTTT. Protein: CASSRYLSGTNTGELFF.